The T cell receptor beta chain under discussion was sequenced for a study of blood T cells in healthy people across ages. For the study at large: The capture of about one barcoded beta molecule per two T cells was achieved by template switching.

J gave up 11 bases and V 6 bases, and 16 bases lay outside the gene matches. The CDR3 has 15 amino acids. CDR1 and CDR2 (germline): MNHNY, SVGAGI (reference sequence). A second roughly 6 to 11 cycle PCR used barcoded and J-beta primers. Each TCR beta cDNA got a 12-nucleotide random molecular identifier. TCRdb reprocessed the 5' RACE reads with MiXCR, giving one entry per CDR3 protein. The sample consists of over a million distinct CDR3 sequences, approximately 43% of them appearing once. Sample: blood. The chain combines TRBV6-6 with TRBJ2-5, with TRBD1 matching over 9 bases. The clonotype was recovered from a woman aged 18-29 years in good health. CDR3 amino acids: CASRPTGQGHNEQYF. In DNA form, the CDR3 reads TGTGCCAGCAGACCTACGGGACAGGGCCACAATGAGCAGTACTTC.